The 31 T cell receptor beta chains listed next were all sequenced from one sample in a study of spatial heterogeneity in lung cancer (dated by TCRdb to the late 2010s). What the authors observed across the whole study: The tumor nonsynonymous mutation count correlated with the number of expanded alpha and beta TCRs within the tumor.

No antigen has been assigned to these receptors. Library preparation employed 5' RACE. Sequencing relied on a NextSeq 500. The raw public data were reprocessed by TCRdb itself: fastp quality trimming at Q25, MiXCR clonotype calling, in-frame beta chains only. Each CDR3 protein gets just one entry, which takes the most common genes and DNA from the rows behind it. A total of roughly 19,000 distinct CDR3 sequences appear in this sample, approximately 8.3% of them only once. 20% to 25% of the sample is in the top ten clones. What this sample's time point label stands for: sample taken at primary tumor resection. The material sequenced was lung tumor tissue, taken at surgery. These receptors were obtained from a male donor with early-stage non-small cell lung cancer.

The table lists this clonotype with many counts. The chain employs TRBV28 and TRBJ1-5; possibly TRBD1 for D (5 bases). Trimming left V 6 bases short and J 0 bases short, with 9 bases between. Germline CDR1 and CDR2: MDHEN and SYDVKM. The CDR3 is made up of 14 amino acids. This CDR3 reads CASRKGFSNQPQHF. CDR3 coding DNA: TGTGCCAGCAGGAAGGGGTTTAGCAATCAGCCCCAGCATTTT. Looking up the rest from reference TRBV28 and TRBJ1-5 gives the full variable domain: DVKVTQSSRYLVKRTGEKVFLECVQDMDHENMFWYRQDPGLGLRLIYFSYDVKMKEKGDIPEGYSVSREKKERFSLILESASTNQTSMYLCASRKGFSNQPQHFGDGTRLSIL.

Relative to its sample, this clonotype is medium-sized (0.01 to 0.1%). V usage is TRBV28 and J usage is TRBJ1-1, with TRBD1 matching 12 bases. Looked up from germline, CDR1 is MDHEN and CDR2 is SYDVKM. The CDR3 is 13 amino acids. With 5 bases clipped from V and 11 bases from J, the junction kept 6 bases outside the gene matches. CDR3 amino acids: CASSLGQGATAFF. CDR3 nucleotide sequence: TGTGCCAGCAGTCTGGGACAGGGGGCGACGGCTTTCTTT.

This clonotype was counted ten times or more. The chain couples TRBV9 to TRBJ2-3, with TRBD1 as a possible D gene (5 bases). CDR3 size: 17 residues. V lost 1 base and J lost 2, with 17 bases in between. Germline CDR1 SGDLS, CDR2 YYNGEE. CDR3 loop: CASSVISPQDFTDTQYF. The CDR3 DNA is TGTGCCAGCAGCGTAATATCCCCACAGGATTTCACAGATACGCAGTATTTT.

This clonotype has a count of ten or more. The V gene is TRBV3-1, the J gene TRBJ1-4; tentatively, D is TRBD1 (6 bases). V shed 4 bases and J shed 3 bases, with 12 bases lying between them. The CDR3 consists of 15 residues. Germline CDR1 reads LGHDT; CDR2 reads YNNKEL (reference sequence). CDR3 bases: TGTGCCAGCAGCCCTACACAGGGACCTAATGAAAAACTGTTTTTT. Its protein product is CASSPTQGPNEKLFF.

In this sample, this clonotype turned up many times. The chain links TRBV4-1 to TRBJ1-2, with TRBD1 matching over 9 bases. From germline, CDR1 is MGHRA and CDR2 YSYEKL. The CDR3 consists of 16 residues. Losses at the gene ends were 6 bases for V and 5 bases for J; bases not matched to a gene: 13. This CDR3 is CASRRDRDGSQYGYTF. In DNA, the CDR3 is TGCGCCAGCAGACGGGACAGGGACGGGTCTCAGTATGGCTACACCTTC.

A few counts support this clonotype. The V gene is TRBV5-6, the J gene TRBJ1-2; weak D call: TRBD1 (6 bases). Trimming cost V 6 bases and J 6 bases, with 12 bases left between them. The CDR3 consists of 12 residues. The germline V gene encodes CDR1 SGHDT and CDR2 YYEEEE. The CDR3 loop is CASTFKGDGYTF. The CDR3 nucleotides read TGTGCCAGCACCTTCAAGGGGGATGGCTACACCTTC.

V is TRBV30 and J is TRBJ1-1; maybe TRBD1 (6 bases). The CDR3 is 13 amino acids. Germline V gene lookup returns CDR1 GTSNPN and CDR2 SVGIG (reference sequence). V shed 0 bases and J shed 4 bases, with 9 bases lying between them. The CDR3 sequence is CAWSVGQLTEAFF. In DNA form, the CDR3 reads TGTGCCTGGAGTGTCGGACAGCTCACTGAAGCTTTCTTT.

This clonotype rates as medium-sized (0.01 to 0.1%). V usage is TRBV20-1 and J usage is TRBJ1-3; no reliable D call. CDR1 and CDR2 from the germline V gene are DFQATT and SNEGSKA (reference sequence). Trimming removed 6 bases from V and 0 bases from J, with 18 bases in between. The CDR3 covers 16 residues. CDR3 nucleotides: TGCAGTGCCCCCCAACCTAGCCGGGGCTCTGGAAACACCATATATTTT. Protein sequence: CSAPQPSRGSGNTIYF.

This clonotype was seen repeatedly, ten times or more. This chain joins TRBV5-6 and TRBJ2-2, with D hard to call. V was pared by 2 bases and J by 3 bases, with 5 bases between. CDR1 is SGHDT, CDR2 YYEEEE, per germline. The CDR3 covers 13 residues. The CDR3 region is CASSFPHTGELFF. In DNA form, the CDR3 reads TGTGCCAGCAGCTTCCCCCACACCGGGGAGCTGTTTTTT.

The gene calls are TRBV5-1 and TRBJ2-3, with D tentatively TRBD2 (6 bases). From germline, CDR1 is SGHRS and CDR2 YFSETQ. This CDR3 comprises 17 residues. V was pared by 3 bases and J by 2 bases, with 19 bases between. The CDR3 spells CASSSAEEGYSTDTQYF. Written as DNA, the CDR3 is TGCGCCAGCAGCTCAGCTGAGGAGGGATATTCCACAGATACGCAGTATTTT.

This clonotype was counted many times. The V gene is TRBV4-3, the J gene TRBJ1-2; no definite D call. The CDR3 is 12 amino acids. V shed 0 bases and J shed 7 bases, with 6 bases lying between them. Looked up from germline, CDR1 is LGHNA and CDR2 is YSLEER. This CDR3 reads CASSQDRGGYTF. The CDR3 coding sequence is TGCGCCAGCAGCCAAGACCGGGGTGGCTACACCTTC.

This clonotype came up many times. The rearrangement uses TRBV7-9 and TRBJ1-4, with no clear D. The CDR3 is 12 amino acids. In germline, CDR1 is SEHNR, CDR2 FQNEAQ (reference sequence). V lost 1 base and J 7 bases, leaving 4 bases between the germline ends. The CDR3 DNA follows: TGTGCCAGCAGCTTAGAGGCTGAAAAACTGTTTTTT. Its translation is CASSLEAEKLFF. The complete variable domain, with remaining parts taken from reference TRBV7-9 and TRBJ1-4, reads DTGVSQNPRHKITKRGQNVTFRCDPISEHNRLYWYRQTLGQGPEFLTYFQNEAQLEKSRLLSDRFSAERPKGSFSTLEIQRTEQGDSAMYLCASSLEAEKLFFGSGTQLSVL.

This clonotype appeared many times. This CDR3 is CASSVAGGAAGELFF. The CDR3 nucleotides read TGTGCCAGCAGCGTAGCTGGAGGGGCCGCCGGGGAGCTGTTTTTT. The V gene is TRBV9, the J gene TRBJ2-2; maybe TRBD2 (6 bases). Germline V gene lookup returns CDR1 SGDLS and CDR2 YYNGEE. This CDR3 has 15 amino acids. Between the trimmed V and J ends, which lost 0 bases and 6 bases, there was a span of 12 bases.

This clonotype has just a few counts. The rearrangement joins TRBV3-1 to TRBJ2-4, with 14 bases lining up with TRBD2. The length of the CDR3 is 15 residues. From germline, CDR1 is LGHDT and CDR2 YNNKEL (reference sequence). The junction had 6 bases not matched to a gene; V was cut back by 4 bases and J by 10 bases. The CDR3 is CASSPPTSGGGIQYF. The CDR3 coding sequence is TGTGCCAGCAGCCCCCCGACTAGCGGGGGGGGGATTCAGTACTTC.

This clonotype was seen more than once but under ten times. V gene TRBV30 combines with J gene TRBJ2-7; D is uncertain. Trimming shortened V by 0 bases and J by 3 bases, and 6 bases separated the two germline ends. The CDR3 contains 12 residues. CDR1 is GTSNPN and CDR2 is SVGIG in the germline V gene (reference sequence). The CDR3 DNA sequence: TGTGCCTGGAGTGTGGGATTCTACGAGCAGTACTTC. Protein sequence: CAWSVGFYEQYF.

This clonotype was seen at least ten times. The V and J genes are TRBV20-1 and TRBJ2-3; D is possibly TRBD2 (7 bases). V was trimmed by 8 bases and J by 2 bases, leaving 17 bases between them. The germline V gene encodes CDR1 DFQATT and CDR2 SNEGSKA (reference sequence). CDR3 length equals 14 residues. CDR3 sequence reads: CSTTGGTNTDTQYF. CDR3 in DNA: TGCAGTACTACCGGGGGGACAAACACAGATACGCAGTATTTT.

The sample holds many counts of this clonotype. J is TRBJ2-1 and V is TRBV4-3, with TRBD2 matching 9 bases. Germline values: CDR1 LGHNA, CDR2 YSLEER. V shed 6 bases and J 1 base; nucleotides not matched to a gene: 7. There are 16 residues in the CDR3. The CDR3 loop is CASRPSSGGSYNEQFF. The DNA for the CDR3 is TGCGCCAGCAGGCCATCAAGCGGGGGGTCCTACAATGAGCAGTTCTTC.

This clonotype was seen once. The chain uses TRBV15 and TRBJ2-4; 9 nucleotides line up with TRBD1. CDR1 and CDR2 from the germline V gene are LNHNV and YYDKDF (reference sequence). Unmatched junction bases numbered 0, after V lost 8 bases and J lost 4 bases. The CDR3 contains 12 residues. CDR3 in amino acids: CATGTGKNIQYF. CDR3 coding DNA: TGTGCCACCGGGACAGGGAAAAACATTCAGTACTTC.

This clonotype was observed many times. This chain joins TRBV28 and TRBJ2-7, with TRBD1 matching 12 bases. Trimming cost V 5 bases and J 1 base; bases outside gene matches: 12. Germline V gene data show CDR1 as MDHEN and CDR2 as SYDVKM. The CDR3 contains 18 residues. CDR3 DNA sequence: TGTGCCAGCAGTCCCGGGACAGGGGGCCTTCTAAATTCCTACGAGCAGTACTTC. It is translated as CASSPGTGGLLNSYEQYF.

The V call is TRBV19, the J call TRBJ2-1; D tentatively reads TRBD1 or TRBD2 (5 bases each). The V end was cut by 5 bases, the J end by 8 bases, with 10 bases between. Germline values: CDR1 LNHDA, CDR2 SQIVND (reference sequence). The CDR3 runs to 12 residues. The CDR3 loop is CASSSLGDEQFF. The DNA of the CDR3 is TGTGCCAGTAGTTCCCTGGGGGATGAGCAGTTCTTC. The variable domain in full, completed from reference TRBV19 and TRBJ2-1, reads DGGITQSPKYLFRKEGQNVTLSCEQNLNHDAMYWYRQDPGQGLRLIYYSQIVNDFQKGDIAEGYSVSREKKESFPLTVTSAQKNPTAFYLCASSSLGDEQFFGPGTRLTVL.

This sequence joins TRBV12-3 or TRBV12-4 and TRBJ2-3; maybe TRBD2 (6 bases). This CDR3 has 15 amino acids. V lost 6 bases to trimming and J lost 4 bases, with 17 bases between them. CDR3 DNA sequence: TGTGCCAGCAGACCCAGGACTAACGGGGCAGATACGCAGTATTTT. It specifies CASRPRTNGADTQYF.

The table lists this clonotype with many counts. The CDR3, as DNA: TGTGCCACCAGTGCCCGGGGTGCCAAAAACATTCAGTACTTC. Its translation: CATSARGAKNIQYF. The chain employs TRBV24-1 and TRBJ2-4; D might be TRBD2 (5 bases). Germline values: CDR1 KGHDR, CDR2 SFDVKD. The CDR3 has 14 residues. The V and J ends lost 5 bases and 1 base respectively, with 8 bases between them.

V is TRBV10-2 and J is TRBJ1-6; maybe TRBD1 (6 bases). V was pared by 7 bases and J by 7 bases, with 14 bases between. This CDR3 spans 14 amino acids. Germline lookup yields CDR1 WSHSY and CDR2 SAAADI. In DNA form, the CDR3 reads TGCGCCAGCACGCTGACAGGTTTAAATTCACCCCTCCACTTT. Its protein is CASTLTGLNSPLHF.

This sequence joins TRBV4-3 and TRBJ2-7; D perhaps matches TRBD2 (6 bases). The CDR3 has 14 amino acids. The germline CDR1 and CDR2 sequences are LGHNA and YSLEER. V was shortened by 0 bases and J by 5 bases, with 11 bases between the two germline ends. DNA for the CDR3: TGCGCCAGCAGCCAAGATCGGGGGAATCACGAGCAGTACTTC. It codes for CASSQDRGNHEQYF.

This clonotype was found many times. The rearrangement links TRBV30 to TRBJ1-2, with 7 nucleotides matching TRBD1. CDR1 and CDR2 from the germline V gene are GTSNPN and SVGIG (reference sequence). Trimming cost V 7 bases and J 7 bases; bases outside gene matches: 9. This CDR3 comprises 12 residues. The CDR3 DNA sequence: TGTGCCTCCAAGCTAGGGGGCTTTGGCTACACCTTC. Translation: CASKLGGFGYTF. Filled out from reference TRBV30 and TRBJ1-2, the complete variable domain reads SQTIHQWPATLVQPVGSPLSLECTVEGTSNPNLYWYRQAAGRGLQLLFYSVGIGQISSEVPQNLSASRPQDRQFILSSKKLLLSDSGFYLCASKLGGFGYTFGSGTRLTVV.

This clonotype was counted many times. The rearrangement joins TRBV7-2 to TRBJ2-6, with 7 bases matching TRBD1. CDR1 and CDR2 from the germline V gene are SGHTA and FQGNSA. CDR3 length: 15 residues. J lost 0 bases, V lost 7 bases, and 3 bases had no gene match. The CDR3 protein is CASKGQFSGANVLTF. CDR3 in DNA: TGTGCCAGCAAGGGACAGTTCTCTGGGGCCAACGTCCTGACTTTC.

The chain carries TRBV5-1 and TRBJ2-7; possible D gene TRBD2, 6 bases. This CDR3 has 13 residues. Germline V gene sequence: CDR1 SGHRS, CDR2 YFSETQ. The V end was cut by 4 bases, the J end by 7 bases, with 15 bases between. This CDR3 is CASSLGEAMEQYF. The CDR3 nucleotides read TGCGCCAGCAGCCTTGGGGAGGCCATGGAGCAGTACTTC.

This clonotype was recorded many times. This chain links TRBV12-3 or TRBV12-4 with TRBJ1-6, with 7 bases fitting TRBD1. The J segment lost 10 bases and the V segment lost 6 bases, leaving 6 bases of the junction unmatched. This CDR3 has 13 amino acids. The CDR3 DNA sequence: TGTGCCAGCAGGGAGACAGGGTGGTCACCCCTCCACTTT. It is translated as CASRETGWSPLHF.

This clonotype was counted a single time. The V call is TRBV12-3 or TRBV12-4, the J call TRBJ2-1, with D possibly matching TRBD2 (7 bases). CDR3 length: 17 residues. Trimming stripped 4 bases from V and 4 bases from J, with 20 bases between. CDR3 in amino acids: CASSWGGGGGNYNEQFF. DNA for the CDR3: TGTGCCAGCAGTTGGGGTGGCGGCGGGGGCAATTACAATGAGCAGTTCTTC.

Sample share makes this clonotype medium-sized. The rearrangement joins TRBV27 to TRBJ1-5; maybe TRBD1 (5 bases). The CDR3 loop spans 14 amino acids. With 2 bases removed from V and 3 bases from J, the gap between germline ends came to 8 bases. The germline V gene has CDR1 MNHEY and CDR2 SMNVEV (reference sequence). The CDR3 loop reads CASSLAGNNQPQHF. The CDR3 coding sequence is TGTGCCAGCAGTTTAGCAGGGAACAATCAGCCCCAGCATTTT.

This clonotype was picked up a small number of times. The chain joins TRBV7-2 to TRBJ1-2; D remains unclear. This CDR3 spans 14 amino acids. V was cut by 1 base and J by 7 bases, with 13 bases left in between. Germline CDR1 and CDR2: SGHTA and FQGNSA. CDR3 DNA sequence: TGTGCCAGCAGCTTAGACGGCACTAAGATTGGCTACACCTTC. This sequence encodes CASSLDGTKIGYTF.